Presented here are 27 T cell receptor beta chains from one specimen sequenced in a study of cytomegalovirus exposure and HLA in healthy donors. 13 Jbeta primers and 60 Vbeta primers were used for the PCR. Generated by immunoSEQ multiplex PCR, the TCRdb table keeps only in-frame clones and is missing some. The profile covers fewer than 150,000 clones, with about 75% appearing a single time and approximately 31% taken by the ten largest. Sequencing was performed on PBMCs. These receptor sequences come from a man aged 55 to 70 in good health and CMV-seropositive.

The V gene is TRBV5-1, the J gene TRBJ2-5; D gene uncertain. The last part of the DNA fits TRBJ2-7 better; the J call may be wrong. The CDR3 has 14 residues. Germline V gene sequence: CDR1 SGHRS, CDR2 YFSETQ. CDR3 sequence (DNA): TGCGCCACCTCGTCCAACTATCCCAGCTACGAGCAGTACTTC. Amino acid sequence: CATSSNYPSYEQYF.

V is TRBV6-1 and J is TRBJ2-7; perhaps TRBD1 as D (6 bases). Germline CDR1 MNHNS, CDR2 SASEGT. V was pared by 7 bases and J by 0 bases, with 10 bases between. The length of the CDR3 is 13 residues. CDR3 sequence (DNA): TGTGCCAGCACCCGGACAGACTCCTACGAGCAGTACTTC. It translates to CASTRTDSYEQYF.

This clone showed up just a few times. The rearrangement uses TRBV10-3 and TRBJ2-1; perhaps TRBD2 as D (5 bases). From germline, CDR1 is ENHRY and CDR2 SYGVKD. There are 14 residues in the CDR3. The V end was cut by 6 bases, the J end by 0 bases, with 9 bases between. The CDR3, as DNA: TGTGCCATCAGGCGAGGGAGCTCCTACAATGAGCAGTTCTTC. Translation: CAIRRGSSYNEQFF.

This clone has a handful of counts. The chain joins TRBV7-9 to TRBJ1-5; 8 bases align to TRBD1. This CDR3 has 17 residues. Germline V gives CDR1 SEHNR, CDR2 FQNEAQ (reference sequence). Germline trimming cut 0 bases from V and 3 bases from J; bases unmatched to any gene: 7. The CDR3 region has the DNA TGTGCCAGCAGCTTAGCCTTGGACAGGGAAGCCAATCAGCCCCAGCATTTT. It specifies CASSLALDREANQPQHF. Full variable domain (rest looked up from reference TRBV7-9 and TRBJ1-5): DTGVSQNPRHKITKRGQNVTFRCDPISEHNRLYWYRQTLGQGPEFLTYFQNEAQLEKSRLLSDRFSAERPKGSFSTLEIQRTEQGDSAMYLCASSLALDREANQPQHFGDGTRLSIL.

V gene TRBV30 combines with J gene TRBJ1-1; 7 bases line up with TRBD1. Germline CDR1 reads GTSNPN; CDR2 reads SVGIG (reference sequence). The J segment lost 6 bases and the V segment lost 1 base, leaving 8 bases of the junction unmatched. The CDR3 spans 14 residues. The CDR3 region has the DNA TGTGCCTGGAGTGGATATAGGGGGCCGGCTGAAGCTTTCTTT. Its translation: CAWSGYRGPAEAFF.

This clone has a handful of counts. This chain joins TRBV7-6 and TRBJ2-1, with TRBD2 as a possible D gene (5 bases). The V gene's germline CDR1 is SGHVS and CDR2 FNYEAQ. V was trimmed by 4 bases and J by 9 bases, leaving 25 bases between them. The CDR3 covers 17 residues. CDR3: CASSSRWLAKPRGEQFF. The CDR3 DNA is TGTGCCAGCAGCTCCCGATGGCTAGCCAAACCTCGGGGTGAGCAGTTCTTC.

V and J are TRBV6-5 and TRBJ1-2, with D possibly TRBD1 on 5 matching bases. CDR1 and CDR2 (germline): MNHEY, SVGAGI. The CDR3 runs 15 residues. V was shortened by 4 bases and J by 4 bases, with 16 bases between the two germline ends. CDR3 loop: CASSFQGEWPYGYTF. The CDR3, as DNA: TGTGCCAGCAGTTTCCAGGGCGAGTGGCCCTATGGCTACACCTTC.

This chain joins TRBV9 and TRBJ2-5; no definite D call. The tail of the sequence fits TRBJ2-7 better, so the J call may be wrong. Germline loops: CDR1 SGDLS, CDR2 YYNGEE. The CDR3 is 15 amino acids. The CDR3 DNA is TGTGCCAGCAGCCTATCCTTTGCCACCGTCTACGAGCAGTACTTC. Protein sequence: CASSLSFATVYEQYF.

For the CDR3, the DNA is TGTGCCAGCAGCTTGGAGTTCGGACTTGTTGAAGCTTTCTTT. This gives the protein CASSLEFGLVEAFF. The genes are TRBV5-6 and TRBJ1-1; no firm D call. This CDR3 is built from 14 residues. V lost 0 bases and J lost 7, with 13 bases in between. Germline CDR1 reads SGHDT; CDR2 reads YYEEEE.

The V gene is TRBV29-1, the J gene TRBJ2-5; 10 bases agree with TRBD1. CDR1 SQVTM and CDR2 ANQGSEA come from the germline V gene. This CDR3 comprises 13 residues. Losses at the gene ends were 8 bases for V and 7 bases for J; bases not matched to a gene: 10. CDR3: CSQGQGGGGTQYF. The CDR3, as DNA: TGCAGCCAAGGACAGGGGGGCGGCGGGACCCAGTACTTC.

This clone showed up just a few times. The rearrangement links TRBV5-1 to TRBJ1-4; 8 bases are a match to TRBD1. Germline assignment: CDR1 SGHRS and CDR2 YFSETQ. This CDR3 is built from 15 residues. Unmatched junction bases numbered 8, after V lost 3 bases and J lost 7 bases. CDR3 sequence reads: CASSSPGQGGEKLFF. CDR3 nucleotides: TGCGCCAGCAGCTCACCCGGACAGGGCGGTGAAAAACTGTTTTTT.

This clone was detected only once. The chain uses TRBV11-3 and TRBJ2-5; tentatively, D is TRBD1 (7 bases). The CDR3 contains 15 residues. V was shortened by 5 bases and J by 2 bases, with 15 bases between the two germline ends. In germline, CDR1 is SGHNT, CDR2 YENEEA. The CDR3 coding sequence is TGTGCCAGCAGCCGGGGGACAGAGTATCAAGAGACCCAGTACTTC. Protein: CASSRGTEYQETQYF.

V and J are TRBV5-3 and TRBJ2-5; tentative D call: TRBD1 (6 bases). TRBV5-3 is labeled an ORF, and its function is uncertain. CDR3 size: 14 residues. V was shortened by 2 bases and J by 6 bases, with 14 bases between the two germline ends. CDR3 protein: CARSLNSGVKTQYF. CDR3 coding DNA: TGTGCCAGAAGCTTAAACTCAGGGGTGAAGACCCAGTACTTC.

This CDR3 is CASSPRSYNEQFF. CDR3 nucleotides: TGCGCCAGCAGCCCCCGCTCCTACAATGAGCAGTTCTTC. The rearrangement joins TRBV5-1 to TRBJ2-1; D is ambiguous. The CDR3 runs to 13 residues. V was cut by 4 bases and J by 0 bases, with 5 bases left in between. Germline loops: CDR1 SGHRS, CDR2 YFSETQ.

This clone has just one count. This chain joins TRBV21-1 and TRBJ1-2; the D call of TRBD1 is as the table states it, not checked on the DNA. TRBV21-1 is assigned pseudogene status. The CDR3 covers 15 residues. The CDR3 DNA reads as TGTGCCAGCAGCAAGACAGGGACAGGGGGGCGAGGCTACACCTTC. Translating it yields CASSKTGTGGRGYTF.

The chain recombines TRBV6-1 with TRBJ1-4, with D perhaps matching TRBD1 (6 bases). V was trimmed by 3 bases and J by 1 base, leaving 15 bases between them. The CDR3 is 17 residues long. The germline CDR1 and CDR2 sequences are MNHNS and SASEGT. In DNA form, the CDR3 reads TGTGCCAGCAGTGAGCGACAGGCGCTTCTAACTAATGAAAAACTGTTTTTT. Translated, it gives CASSERQALLTNEKLFF.

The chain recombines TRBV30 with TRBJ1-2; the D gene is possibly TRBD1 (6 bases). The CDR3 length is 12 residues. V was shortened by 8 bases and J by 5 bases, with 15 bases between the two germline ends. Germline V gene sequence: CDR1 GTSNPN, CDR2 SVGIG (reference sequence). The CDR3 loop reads CAAAPQGYGYTF. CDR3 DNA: TGTGCCGCGGCGCCACAGGGATATGGCTACACCTTC.

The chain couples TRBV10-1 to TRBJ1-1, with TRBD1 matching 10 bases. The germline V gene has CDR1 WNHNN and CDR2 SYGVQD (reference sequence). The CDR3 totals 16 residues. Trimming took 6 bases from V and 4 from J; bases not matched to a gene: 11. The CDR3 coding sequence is TGCGCCAGCAGCTACCTCCGGGACAGGGGTCCCACTGAAGCTTTCTTT. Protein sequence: CASSYLRDRGPTEAFF.

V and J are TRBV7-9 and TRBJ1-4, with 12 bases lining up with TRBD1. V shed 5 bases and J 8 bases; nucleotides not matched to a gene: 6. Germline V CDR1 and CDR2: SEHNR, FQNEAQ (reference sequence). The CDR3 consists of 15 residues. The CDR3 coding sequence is TGTGCCAGCAGCCCGGGACAGGGGGCGTCGGAAAAACTGTTTTTT. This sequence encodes CASSPGQGASEKLFF.

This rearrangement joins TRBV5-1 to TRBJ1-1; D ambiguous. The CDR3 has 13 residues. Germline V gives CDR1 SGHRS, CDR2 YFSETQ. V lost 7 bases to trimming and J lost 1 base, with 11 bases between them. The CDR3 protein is CASGSTENTEAFF. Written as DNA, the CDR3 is TGCGCCAGCGGCTCCACAGAGAACACTGAAGCTTTCTTT.

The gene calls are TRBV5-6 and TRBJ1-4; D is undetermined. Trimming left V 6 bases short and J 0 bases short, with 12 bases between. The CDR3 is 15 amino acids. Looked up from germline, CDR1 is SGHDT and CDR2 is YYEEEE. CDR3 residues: CASIIMGATNEKLFF. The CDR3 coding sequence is TGTGCCAGCATTATAATGGGCGCAACTAATGAAAAACTGTTTTTT.

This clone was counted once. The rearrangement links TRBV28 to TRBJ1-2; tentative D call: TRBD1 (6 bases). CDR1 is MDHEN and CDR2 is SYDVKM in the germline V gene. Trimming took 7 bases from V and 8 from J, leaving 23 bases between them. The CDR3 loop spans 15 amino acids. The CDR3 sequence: CASKESGRGAKGYTF. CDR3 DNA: TGTGCCAGCAAGGAATCCGGCCGGGGGGCTAAGGGCTACACCTTC.

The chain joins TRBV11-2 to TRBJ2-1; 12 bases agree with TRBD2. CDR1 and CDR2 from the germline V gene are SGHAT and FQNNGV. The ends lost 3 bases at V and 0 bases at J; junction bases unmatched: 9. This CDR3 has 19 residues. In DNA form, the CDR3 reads TGTGCCAGCAGCTTCCCATCACGACTAGCGGGAGTCTCCTACAATGAGCAGTTCTTC. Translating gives CASSFPSRLAGVSYNEQFF.

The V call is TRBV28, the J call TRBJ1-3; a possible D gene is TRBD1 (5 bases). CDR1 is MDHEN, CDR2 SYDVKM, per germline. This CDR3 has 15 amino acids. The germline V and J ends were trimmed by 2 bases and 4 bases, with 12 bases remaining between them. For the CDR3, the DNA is TGTGCCAGCAGTTTACAGGGTATCTACGGAAACACCATATATTTT. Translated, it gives CASSLQGIYGNTIYF.

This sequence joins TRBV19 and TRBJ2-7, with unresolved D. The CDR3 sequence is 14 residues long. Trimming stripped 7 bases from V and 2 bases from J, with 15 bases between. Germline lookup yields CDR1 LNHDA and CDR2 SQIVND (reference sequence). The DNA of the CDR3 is TGTGCCAGTACCCCGGGTCGCGGCACCTACGAGCAGTACTTC. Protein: CASTPGRGTYEQYF.

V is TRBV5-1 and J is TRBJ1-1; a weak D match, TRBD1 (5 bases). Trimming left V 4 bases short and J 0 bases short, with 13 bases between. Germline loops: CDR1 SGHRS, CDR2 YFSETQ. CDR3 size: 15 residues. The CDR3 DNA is TGCGCCAGCAGCCCCGGGGACTTTTTGAACACTGAAGCTTTCTTT. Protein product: CASSPGDFLNTEAFF.

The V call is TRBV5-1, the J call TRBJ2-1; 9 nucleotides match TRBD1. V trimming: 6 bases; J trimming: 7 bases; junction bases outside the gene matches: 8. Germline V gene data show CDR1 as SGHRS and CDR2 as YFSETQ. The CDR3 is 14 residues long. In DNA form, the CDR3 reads TGCGCCAGCAACCATGGACAGGGGATGAATGAGCAGTTCTTC. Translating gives CASNHGQGMNEQFF.